Presented here are 19 T cell receptor beta chains from one specimen sequenced in a study of cytomegalovirus exposure and HLA in healthy donors. PCR involved 60 Vbeta and 13 Jbeta primers. The table came from immunoSEQ multiplex PCR; TCRdb's copy has only in-frame clones and leaves some out. The sample lists roughly 120,000 clones; about three quarters were seen once. The sequencing sample was made of PBMCs. The receptors derive from a man aged 50 or older in good health and CMV-seronegative.

The CDR3: CSVGGTADHMNTEAFF. For the CDR3, the DNA is TGCAGCGTTGGAGGGACAGCTGACCATATGAACACTGAAGCTTTCTTT. The chain recombines TRBV29-1 with TRBJ1-1; 7 bases fit TRBD1. The germline CDR1 and CDR2 sequences are SQVTM and ANQGSEA. Trimming removed 4 bases from V and 0 bases from J; junction bases left unmatched: 11. The length of the CDR3 is 16 residues.

The chain couples TRBV1 to TRBJ1-4. TRBV1 is listed as a pseudogene. The CDR3 sequence is 24 residues long. The DNA of the CDR3 is TGCACCAGCAGCCCCCGGGGTAGTCGGGGGGCTCGGGCCCACCCGCCTTACTATAATGAAAAACTGTTTTTT. Translating gives CTSSPRGSRGARAHPPYYNEKLFF.

The chain links TRBV7-2 to TRBJ2-1; D is possibly TRBD2 (6 bases). Germline V gene lookup returns CDR1 SGHTA and CDR2 FQGNSA. Trimming removed 2 bases from V and 3 bases from J, with 11 bases in between. The CDR3 length is 15 residues. In DNA form, the CDR3 reads TGTGCCAGCAGCTTAAACGCGGGGCGCTACAATGAGCAGTTCTTC. Translation: CASSLNAGRYNEQFF.

This clone was recorded only once. The chain carries TRBV5-1 and TRBJ1-1; weak D call: TRBD1 (5 bases). There are 14 residues in the CDR3. Looked up from germline, CDR1 is SGHRS and CDR2 is YFSETQ. The ends were cut back, 4 bases at V and 4 bases at J, with 14 bases in the middle. Here the CDR3 reads CASSGGLQGTEAFF. The CDR3 DNA reads as TGCGCCAGCAGCGGGGGACTCCAGGGCACTGAAGCTTTCTTT.

This clone was counted a few times. The chain is built from TRBV6-6 and TRBJ2-6, with no clear D. CDR3 length equals 15 residues. V was cut by 0 bases and J by 1 base, with 4 bases left in between. Germline V gene lookup returns CDR1 MNHNY and CDR2 SVGAGI (reference sequence). In DNA, the CDR3 is TGTGCCAGCAGTTACTCCCTTTCTGGGGCCAACGTCCTGACTTTC. The encoded protein is CASSYSLSGANVLTF.

The genes are TRBV5-4 and TRBJ2-5, with D perhaps matching TRBD1 (6 bases). V was shortened by 5 bases and J by 4 bases, with 9 bases between the two germline ends. Germline V gene sequence: CDR1 SGHNT, CDR2 YYREEE (reference sequence). CDR3 length: 12 residues. The CDR3 region is CASRGGGETQYF. CDR3 in DNA: TGTGCCAGCAGAGGGGGTGGAGAGACCCAGTACTTC.

The gene calls are TRBV6-1 and TRBJ2-7, with TRBD1 matching 8 bases. After removal of 4 bases from V and 6 bases from J, the junction contained 5 bases not matched to a gene. The CDR3 has 13 residues. Germline loops: CDR1 MNHNS, CDR2 SASEGT. The CDR3 sequence: CASSGTGSGEQYV. The CDR3, as DNA: TGTGCCAGCAGTGGGACAGGGTCGGGCGAGCAGTACGTC.

A few counts support this clone. The chain uses TRBV19 and TRBJ2-7; perhaps TRBD2 as D (7 bases). In germline, CDR1 is LNHDA, CDR2 SQIVND (reference sequence). CDR3 length: 14 amino acids. V shed 4 bases and J shed 6 bases, with 16 bases lying between them. In nucleotides, the CDR3 is TGTGCCAGTAGTAGCCTTGGGGGGGCTCCCGAGCAGTACTTC. It codes for CASSSLGGAPEQYF.

The chain employs TRBV29-1 and TRBJ1-1; 7 bases agree with TRBD1. This CDR3 is built from 12 residues. CDR1 is SQVTM, CDR2 ANQGSEA, per germline. V was clipped by 7 bases and J by 1 base; unmatched bases: 3. DNA of the CDR3: TGCAGCGCCCAGGGGGGGAACACTGAAGCTTTCTTT. The encoded protein is CSAQGGNTEAFF.

This chain uses TRBV2 with TRBJ2-2; no definite D call. The CDR3 runs to 15 residues. Germline V CDR1 and CDR2: SNHLY, FYNNEI. Trimming stripped 4 bases from V and 0 bases from J, with 9 bases between. The CDR3 region is CASSAPGSNTGELFF. CDR3 DNA sequence: TGTGCCAGCAGTGCGCCAGGATCGAACACCGGGGAGCTGTTTTTT.

The V call is TRBV19, the J call TRBJ2-3, with TRBD1 matching 8 bases. With 8 bases clipped from V and 3 bases from J, the junction kept 7 bases outside the gene matches. CDR3 length equals 14 residues. Germline values: CDR1 LNHDA, CDR2 SQIVND (reference sequence). The chain's CDR3 is CASRLGQGTDTQYF. CDR3 sequence (DNA): TGTGCCAGTCGCCTAGGACAGGGAACAGATACGCAGTATTTT.

The chain recombines TRBV7-8 with TRBJ1-2; TRBD1 aligns across 8 bases. CDR1 and CDR2 (germline): SGHVS, FQNEAQ. The CDR3 extends over 16 amino acids. Losses at the gene ends were 5 bases for V and 6 bases for J; bases not matched to a gene: 14. In nucleotides, the CDR3 is TGTGCCAGCAGCCTTGGTCGCAGGGGGCGTAAGGATGGCTACACCTTC. Protein: CASSLGRRGRKDGYTF. Complete variable domain (other parts from reference TRBV7-8 and TRBJ1-2): GAGVSQSPRYKVAKRGQDVALRCDPISGHVSLFWYQQALGQGPEFLTYFQNEAQLDKSGLPSDRFFAERPEGSVSTLKIQRTQQEDSAVYLCASSLGRRGRKDGYTFGSGTRLTVV.

This clone was recorded only once. The chain links TRBV18 to TRBJ1-2, with 7 bases lining up with TRBD1. The CDR3 sequence is 13 residues long. V dropped 6 bases and J dropped 8; count of bases not matched to a gene: 9. Germline CDR1 and CDR2: KGHSH and LQKENI. The CDR3 loop is CASSLGTAEGYTF. The CDR3 nucleotides are TGTGCCAGCTCCCTCGGGACAGCGGAAGGCTACACCTTC.

This rearrangement joins TRBV6-1 to TRBJ1-5; no clear D gene. The germline V gene encodes CDR1 MNHNS and CDR2 SASEGT. V dropped 0 bases and J dropped 4 bases, with 13 bases sitting between them. The CDR3 runs to 16 residues. The CDR3: CASSEAAGHENQPQHF. CDR3 DNA: TGTGCCAGCAGTGAAGCGGCAGGCCACGAGAATCAGCCCCAGCATTTT.

As for this clone: An end of the junction does not agree with germline; a read error may underlie this. This chain connects TRBV7-9 to TRBJ1-2, with no clear D. This CDR3 region has 14 residues. Germline CDR1 SEHNR, CDR2 FQNEAQ (reference sequence). This chain's CDR3 is CSSSLVIPRDGYTF. The CDR3 DNA reads TGTTCCAGCAGCTTAGTCATACCTCGCGATGGCTACACCTTC.

This clone was seen more than once but under ten times. The chain is built from TRBV5-4 and TRBJ1-1, with D hard to call. The V and J ends lost 4 bases and 5 bases respectively, with 18 bases between them. From germline, CDR1 is SGHNT and CDR2 YYREEE (reference sequence). The CDR3 loop spans 15 amino acids. CDR3 amino acids: CASSPPARVGTEAFF. In nucleotides, the CDR3 is TGTGCCAGCAGCCCGCCGGCGAGGGTGGGGACTGAAGCTTTCTTT.

In its sample, this clone was seen once. At one of its ends the junction is not consistent with the germline gene, which may arise from a read error. V gene TRBV5-1 combines with J gene TRBJ2-1; D is perhaps TRBD2 (6 bases). Germline V gene data show CDR1 as SGHRS and CDR2 as YFSETQ. The length of the CDR3 is 13 residues. The CDR3 reads CVSSLTRHNEQFF. The CDR3 DNA reads TGCGTCAGCAGCTTGACTAGACACAATGAGCAGTTCTTC.

Regarding this clone: Germline is not matched at one junction end, which may reflect a read error. V and J are TRBV6-5 and TRBJ2-3; 9 bases are shared with TRBD2. CDR1 MNHEY and CDR2 SVGAGI come from the germline V gene. The CDR3 has 15 residues. Here the CDR3 reads CAGRTGGGATDTQYF. The CDR3 bases are TGTGCCGGCAGAACCGGCGGGGGGGCAACAGATACGCAGTATTTT.

The chain has TRBV5-1 and TRBJ2-7; 10 positions agree with TRBD2. The germline V gene has CDR1 SGHRS and CDR2 YFSETQ. CDR3 size: 15 residues. Trimming took 4 bases from V and 5 from J; bases not matched to a gene: 9. The CDR3 DNA follows: TGCGCCAGCAGCACGACAACTAGCGGGGAGGACGAGCAGTACTTC. Its protein product is CASSTTTSGEDEQYF.